This TCR beta chain was retrieved from a study of T cell responses to AZD1222 COVID-19 vaccine. Findings of the study overall: Only 6 or 7 individuals given AZD1222 were seropositive at baseline. No repertoire was sampled before or during the peak T cell response, only after it. Spike-specific TCR breadth and depth rose after two AZD1222 doses. Spike as a whole was targeted by vaccine-associated CD4 TCRs, dominant at 160-218 and 743-854.

Profiling relied on immunoSEQ multiplex PCR, and the TCRdb table lists in-frame clones only, not all of them. The table lists about 120,000 clones, 80% to 90% of them singletons, with roughly 3.8% in the top ten. With regard to this clone: Its antigen is still unknown.

From germline, CDR1 is SNHLY and CDR2 FYNNEI. Trimming removed 3 bases from V and 1 base from J; junction bases left unmatched: 5. The CDR3 is 15 amino acids. The input for sequencing was peripheral blood, taken on day 0 of MenACWY control vaccination. The chain carries TRBV2 and TRBJ2-5, with 7 bases lining up with TRBD2. The clonotype comes from an adult in good health. CDR3 region: CASSDVRGTQETQYF. The CDR3 bases are TGTGCCAGCAGTGATGTGCGGGGGACCCAAGAGACCCAGTACTTC.